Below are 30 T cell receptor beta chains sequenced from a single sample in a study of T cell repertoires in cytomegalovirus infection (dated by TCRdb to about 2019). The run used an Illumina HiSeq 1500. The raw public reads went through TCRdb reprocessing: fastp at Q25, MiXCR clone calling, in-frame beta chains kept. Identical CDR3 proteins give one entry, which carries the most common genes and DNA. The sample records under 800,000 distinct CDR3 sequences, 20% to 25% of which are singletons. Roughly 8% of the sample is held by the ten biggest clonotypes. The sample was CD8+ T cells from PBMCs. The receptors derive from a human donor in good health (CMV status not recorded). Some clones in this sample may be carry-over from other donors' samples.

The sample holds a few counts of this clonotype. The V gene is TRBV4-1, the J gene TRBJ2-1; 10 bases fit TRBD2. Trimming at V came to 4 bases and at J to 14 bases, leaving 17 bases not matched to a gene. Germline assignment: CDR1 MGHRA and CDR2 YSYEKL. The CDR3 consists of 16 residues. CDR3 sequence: CASSPNRQSSGGREFF. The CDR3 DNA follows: TGCGCCAGCAGCCCGAACCGACAATCTAGCGGGGGTCGTGAGTTCTTC.

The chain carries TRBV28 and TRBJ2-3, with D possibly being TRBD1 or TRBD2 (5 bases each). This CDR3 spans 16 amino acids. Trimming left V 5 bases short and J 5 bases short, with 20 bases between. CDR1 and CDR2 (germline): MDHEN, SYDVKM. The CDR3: CASSEGNINSGDTQYF. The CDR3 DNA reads TGTGCCAGCAGTGAGGGGAATATCAACTCAGGAGATACGCAGTATTTT.

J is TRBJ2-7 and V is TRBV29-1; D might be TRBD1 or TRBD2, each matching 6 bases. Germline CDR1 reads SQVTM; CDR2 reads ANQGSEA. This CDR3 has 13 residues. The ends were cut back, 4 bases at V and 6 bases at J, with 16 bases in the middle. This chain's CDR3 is CSVVGGAIREQYF. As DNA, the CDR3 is TGCAGCGTTGTGGGGGGCGCGATCCGCGAGCAGTACTTC.

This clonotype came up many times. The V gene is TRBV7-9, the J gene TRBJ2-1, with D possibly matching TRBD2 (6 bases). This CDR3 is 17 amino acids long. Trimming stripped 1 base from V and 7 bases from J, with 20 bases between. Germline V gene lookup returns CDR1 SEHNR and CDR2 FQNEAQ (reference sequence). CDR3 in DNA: TGTGCCAGCAGCTTAGACGGCATTTGGACTAACCGAAATGAGCAGTTCTTC. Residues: CASSLDGIWTNRNEQFF.

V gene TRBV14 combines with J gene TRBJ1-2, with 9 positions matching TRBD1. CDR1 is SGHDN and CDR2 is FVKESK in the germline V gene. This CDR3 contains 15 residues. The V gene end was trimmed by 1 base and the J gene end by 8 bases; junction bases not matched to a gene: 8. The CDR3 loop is CASSQGPGQGVGYTF. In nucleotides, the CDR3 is TGTGCCAGCAGCCAAGGTCCGGGACAGGGAGTCGGCTACACCTTC. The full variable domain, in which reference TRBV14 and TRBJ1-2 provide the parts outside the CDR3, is EAGVTQFPSHSVIEKGQTVTLRCDPISGHDNLYWYRRVMGKEIKFLLHFVKESKQDESGMPNNRFLAERTGGTYSTLKVQPAELEDSGVYFCASSQGPGQGVGYTFGSGTRLTVV.

The CDR3 is CASIVAGGANNEQFF. The CDR3 DNA sequence: TGCGCCAGCATTGTTGCGGGGGGTGCCAACAATGAGCAGTTCTTC. The chain carries TRBV5-1 and TRBJ2-1; 8 bases agree with TRBD2. The CDR3 is 15 residues long. Germline CDR1 and CDR2: SGHRS and YFSETQ. J was trimmed by 5 bases and V by 6 bases; bases with no gene match: 10.

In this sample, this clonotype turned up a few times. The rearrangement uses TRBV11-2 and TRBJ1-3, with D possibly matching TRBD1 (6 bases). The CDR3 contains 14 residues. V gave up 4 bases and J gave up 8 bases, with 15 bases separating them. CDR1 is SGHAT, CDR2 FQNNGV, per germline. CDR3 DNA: TGTGCCAGCAGCTCCCGACAGGCCCCGGACACCATATATTTT. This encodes CASSSRQAPDTIYF.

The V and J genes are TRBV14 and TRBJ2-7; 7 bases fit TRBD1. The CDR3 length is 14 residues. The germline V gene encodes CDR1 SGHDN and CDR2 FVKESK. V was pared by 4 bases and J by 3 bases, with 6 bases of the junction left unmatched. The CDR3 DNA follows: TGTGCCAGCAGCCCTCGGGACAGCTTCTACGAGCAGTACTTC. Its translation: CASSPRDSFYEQYF.

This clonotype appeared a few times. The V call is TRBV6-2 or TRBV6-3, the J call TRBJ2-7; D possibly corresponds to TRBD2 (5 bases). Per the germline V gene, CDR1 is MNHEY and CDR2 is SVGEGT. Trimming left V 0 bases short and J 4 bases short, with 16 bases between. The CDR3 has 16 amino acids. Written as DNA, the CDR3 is TGTGCCAGCAGTTACTCGAGGGCCCGCGGCGGGTACGAGCAGTACGTC. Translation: CASSYSRARGGYEQYV.

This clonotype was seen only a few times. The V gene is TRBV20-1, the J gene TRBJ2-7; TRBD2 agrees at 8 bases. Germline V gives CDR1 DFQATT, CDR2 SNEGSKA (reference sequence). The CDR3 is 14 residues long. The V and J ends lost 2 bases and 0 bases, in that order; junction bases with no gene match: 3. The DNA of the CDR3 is TGCAGTGCTAGACCGGGGGGGGTCTCCTACGAGCAGTACTTC. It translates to CSARPGGVSYEQYF.

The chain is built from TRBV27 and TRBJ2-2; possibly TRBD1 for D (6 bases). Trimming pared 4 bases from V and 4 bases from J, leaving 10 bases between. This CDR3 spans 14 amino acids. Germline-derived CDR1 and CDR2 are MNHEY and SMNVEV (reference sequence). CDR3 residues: CASSWGRVTGELFF. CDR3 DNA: TGTGCCAGCAGTTGGGGGCGCGTCACCGGGGAGCTGTTTTTT.

The CDR3 is CASSQGAEQYF. The CDR3 bases are TGCGCCAGCAGCCAAGGGGCCGAGCAGTACTTC. V gene TRBV4-1 combines with J gene TRBJ2-7; D unresolved. The CDR3 contains 11 residues. Trimming shortened V by 1 base and J by 6 bases, and 4 bases separated the two germline ends. CDR1 and CDR2 (germline): MGHRA, YSYEKL.

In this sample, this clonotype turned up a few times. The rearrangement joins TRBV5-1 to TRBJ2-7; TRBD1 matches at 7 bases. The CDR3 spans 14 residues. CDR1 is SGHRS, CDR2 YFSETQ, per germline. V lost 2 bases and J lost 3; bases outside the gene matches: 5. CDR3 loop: CASSFWDSHYEQYF. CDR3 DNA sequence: TGCGCCAGCAGCTTTTGGGACAGCCACTACGAGCAGTACTTC.

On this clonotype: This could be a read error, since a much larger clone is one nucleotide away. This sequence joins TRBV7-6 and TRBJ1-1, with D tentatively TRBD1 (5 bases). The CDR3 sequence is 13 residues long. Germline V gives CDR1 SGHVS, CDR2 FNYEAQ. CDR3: CANSVGGATEAFF. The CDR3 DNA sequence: TGTGCCAACAGCGTCGGAGGGGCAACTGAAGCTTTCTTT.

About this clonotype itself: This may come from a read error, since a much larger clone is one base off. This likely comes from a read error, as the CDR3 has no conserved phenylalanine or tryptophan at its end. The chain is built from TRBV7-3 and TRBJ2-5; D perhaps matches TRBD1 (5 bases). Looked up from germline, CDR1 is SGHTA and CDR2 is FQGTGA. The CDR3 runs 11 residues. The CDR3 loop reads CGHRSQETQYS. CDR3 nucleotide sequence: TGTGGGCACAGGAGCCAAGAGACCCAGTACTCC.

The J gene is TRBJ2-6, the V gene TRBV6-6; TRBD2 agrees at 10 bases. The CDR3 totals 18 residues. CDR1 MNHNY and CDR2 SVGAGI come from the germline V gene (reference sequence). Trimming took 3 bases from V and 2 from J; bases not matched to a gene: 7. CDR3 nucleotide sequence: TGTGCCAGCAGTTATGGGGCTAGCGGGAGAGCTGGGGCCAACGTCCTGACTTTC. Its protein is CASSYGASGRAGANVLTF.

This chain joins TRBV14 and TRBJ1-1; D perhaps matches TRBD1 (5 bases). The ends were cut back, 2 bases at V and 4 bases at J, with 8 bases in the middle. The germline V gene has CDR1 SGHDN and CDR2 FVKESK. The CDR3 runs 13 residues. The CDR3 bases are TGTGCCAGCAGCCAAACAGGTTTCACTGAAGCTTTCTTT. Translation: CASSQTGFTEAFF. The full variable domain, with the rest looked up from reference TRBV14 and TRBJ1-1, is EAGVTQFPSHSVIEKGQTVTLRCDPISGHDNLYWYRRVMGKEIKFLLHFVKESKQDESGMPNNRFLAERTGGTYSTLKVQPAELEDSGVYFCASSQTGFTEAFFGQGTRLTVV.

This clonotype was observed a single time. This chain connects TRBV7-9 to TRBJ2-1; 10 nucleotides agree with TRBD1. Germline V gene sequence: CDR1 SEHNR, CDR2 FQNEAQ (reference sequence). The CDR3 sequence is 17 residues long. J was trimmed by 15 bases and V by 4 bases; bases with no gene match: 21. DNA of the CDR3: TGTGCCAGCAGCTCGACCGTGGGACAGGGGCCACTTGGAGGGCTGTTCTTC. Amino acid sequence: CASSSTVGQGPLGGLFF.

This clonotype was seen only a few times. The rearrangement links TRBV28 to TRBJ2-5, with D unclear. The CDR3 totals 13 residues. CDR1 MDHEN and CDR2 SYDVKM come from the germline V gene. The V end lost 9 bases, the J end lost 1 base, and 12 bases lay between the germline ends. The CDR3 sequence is CASIVSSQETQYF. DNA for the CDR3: TGTGCCAGTATTGTTAGCAGCCAAGAGACCCAGTACTTC.

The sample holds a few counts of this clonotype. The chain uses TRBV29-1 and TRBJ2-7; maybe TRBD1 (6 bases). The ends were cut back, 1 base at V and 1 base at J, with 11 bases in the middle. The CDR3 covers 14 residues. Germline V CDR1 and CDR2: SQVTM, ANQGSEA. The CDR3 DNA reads TGCAGCGTTGAAGGGGGGCAGGGGTCCTACGAGCAGTACTTC. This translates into CSVEGGQGSYEQYF.

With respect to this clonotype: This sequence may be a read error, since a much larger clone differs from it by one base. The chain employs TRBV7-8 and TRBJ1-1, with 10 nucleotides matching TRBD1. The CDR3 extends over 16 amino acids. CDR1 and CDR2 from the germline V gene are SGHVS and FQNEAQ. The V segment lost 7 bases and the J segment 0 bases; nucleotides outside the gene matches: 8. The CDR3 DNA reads TGTGCCAGCATCGAACGTGACAGGGGGCTGAACACTGAAGCTTTCTTT. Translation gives CASIERDRGLNTEAFF.

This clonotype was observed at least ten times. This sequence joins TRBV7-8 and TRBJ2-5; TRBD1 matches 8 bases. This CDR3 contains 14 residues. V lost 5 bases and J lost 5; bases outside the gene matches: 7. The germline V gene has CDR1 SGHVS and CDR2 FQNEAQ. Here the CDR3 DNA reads TGTGCCAGCAGCCCTGACAGGGGCTTGGAGACCCAGTACTTC. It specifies CASSPDRGLETQYF.

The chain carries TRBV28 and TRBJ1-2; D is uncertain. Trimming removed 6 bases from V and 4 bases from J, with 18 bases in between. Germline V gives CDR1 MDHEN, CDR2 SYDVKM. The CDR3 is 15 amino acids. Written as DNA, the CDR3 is TGTGCCAGCAGCTCCCCCCATCAAATCCCCTATGGCTACACCTTC. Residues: CASSSPHQIPYGYTF.

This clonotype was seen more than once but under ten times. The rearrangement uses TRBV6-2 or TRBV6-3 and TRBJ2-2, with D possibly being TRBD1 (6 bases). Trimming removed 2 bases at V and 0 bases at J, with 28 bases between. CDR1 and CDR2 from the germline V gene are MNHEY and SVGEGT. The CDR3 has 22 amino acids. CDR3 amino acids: CASSYPEVWSEGVEPNTGELFF. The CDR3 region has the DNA TGTGCCAGCAGTTACCCGGAGGTTTGGAGTGAGGGGGTAGAACCGAACACCGGGGAGCTGTTTTTT.

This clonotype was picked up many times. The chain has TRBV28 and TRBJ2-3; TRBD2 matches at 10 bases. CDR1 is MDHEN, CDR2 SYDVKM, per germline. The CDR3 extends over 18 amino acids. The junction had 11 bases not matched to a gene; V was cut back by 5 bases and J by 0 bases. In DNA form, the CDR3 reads TGTGCCAGCAGTATCATAGCGGGGGGACCGACTAGCACAGATACGCAGTATTTT. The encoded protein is CASSIIAGGPTSTDTQYF.

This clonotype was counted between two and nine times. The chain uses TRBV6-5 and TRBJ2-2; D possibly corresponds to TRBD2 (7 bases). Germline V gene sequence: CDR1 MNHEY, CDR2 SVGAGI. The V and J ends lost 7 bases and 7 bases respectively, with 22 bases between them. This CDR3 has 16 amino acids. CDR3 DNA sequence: TGTGCCAGCACTTGGAACTGGGGGGGCCTTAGCGGGGAGCTGTTTTTT. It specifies CASTWNWGGLSGELFF.

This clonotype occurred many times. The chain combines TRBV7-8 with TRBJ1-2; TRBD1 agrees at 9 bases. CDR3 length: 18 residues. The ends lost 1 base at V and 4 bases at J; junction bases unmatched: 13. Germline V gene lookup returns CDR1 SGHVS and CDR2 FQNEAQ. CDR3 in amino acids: CASSLDGEGTGGGYGYTF. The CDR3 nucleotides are TGTGCCAGCAGCTTAGATGGGGAGGGAACAGGGGGCGGCTATGGCTACACCTTC.

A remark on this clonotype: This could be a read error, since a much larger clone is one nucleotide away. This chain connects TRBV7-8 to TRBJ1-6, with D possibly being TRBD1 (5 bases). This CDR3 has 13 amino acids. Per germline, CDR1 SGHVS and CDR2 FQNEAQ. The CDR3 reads CASNLVGGPLLHF. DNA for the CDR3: TGTGCCAGCAACTTAGTTGGGGGTCCGCTCCTCCACTTT.

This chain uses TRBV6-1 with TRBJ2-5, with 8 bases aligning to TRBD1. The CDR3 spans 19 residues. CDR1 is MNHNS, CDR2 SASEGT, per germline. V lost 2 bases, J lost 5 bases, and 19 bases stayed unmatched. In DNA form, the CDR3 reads TGTGCCAGCAGTGAATATTGGATCCGAGCGCAGGGGGCAGGGGAGACCCAGTACTTC. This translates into CASSEYWIRAQGAGETQYF.

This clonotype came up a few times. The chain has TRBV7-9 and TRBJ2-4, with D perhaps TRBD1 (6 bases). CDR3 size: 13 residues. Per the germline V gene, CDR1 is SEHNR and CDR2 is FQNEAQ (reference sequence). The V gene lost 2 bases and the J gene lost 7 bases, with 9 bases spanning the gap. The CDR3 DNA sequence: TGTGCCAGCAGCTTAAGACAGGTCAACATTCAGTACTTC. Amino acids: CASSLRQVNIQYF.